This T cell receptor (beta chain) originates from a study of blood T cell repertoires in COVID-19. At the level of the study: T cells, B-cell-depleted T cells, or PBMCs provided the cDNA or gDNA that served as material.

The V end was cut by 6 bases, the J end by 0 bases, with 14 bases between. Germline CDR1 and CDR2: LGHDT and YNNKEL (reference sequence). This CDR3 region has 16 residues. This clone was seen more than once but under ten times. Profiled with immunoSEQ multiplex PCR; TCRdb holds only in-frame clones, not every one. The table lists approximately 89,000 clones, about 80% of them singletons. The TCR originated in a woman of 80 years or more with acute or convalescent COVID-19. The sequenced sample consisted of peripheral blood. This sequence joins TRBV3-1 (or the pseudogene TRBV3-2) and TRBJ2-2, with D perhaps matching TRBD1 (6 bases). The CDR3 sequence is CASRPNRVANTGELFF. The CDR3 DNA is TGTGCCAGCAGACCTAACAGGGTAGCGAACACCGGGGAGCTGTTTTTT.